The sequence of this T cell receptor (beta chain) was determined in a study of OX40 agonist ivuxolimab in advanced cancers. Study details: Partial responses were observed in three patients, of whom one had hepatocellular carcinoma and two had cutaneous melanoma.

The CDR3 contains 14 residues. Trimming left V 5 bases short and J 4 bases short, with 14 bases between. Germline-derived CDR1 and CDR2 are SNHLY and FYNNEI. General observations from the study: Expanded clones belonging to CD8+ T cells outnumbered, on average, those of CD4+. Low normalized T-cell clonal expansion was additionally recorded for some nonresponders. Antigen specificity remained undetermined for the expanded peripheral T cells.

Sequencing was performed with immunoSEQ multiplex PCR; in TCRdb, only in-frame clones are kept and a portion is missing. This table has more than 50,000 clones, 70% to 90% appearing once. Notes on this clone: Its specificity is not known.

The clonotype comes from an adult with an advanced solid tumor such as melanoma, head and neck, liver or kidney cancer. The sample consisted of CD4+ or CD8+ T cells sorted from blood, taken in a trial of the OX40 agonist ivuxolimab. The chain employs TRBV2 and TRBJ1-1; maybe TRBD1 (6 bases). CDR3 region: CASSLQGSVTEAFF. The CDR3 DNA reads as TGTGCCAGCAGTCTACAGGGATCAGTCACTGAAGCTTTCTTT.